This is a list of T cell receptor beta chains from one sample in a study of blood T cell repertoires in COVID-19. The table came from immunoSEQ multiplex PCR; TCRdb's copy has only in-frame clones and leaves some out. The data contain fewer than 250,000 clones, around 86% of them singletons. Sequences were obtained from peripheral blood. These receptors were taken from a woman older than 75 with COVID-19, enrolled during active disease. Both conserved end residues are trimmed from each CDR3.

v_call | cdr3_aa
TRBV18 | ASSPRTGGTDEQY
TRBV30 | AWASSAGYGTEAF
TRBV5-4 | ASSLASGGGIGTDTQY
TRBV28 | ASSRRPTDTQY
TRBV4-2 | ASSQDLTGGFNEQF
TRBV6-5 | ASSRQGQASPLH
TRBV7-9 | ASSQGRGRAYEQY
TRBV11-3 | ASSPRGGVAGDNEQF
TRBV7-2 | ASSLAGEVRAINYGYT
TRBV28 | ASSSGTGEYQPQH
TRBV30 | AWSVQGAGNQPQH
TRBV9 | ASSVRAAGNEKLF
TRBV6-5 | ASSYRTGRYGYT
TRBV28 | ASSFGTSGGYEQF
TRBV28 | ASSGEGGDYGYT
TRBV30 | AWGEGRDGAF
TRBV19 | ASSIVGTVGSSQPQH
TRBV10-1 | ASSDPGTDEQF
TRBV5-1 | ASSSSTSGGARTGELF
TRBV5-1 | ASSLGGPEDTQY
TRBV28 | ASSFSGGPETQY
TRBV25-1 | ASSEGSSQAF
TRBV27 | ASSRRDVSEKLF
TRBV18 | ASSLLSPGQGLYGYT
TRBV10-3 | ASSGDSYEQY
TRBV5-6 | ASSWGGALNTEAF
TRBV6-1 | ASSELDRGRQPQH
TRBV4-1 | ASSQDPSYGYT
TRBV5-4 | ASSLLQGATGELF
TRBV5-1 | ASSLKFSSGANVLT
TRBV4-3 | ASSQEAGGAYEQY
TRBV7-2 | ASSSQRWEGGIYGYT
TRBV5-1 | ASSLGSGVYNEQF
TRBV5-4 | ASSSTAGTSGGARQY
TRBV25-1 | ASSELSRGLGEAF
TRBV5-4 | ASSVDSYYGYT
TRBV6-5 | ASSPGEKETQY
TRBV18 | ASSPQTSSEAF
TRBV5-1 | ASSHGTGDNSPLH
TRBV6-5 | ASSTSGAIETQY
TRBV2 | ASRRTSGGLTDTQY
TRBV28 | ASSSRDRVGQPQH
TRBV19 | ATGGFIPTAGQPQH
TRBV6-2/TRBV6-3 | ASSSDRLMNTEAF
TRBV11-3 | ASSPGQGTETQY
TRBV19 | ASSIRGNGNQPQH
TRBV5-4 | ASSSLGVAGGQTQY
TRBV5-6 | ASSFGERLGGELF
TRBV7-9 | ASSSRTGTNEQF
TRBV11-2 | ASSSSDTGELF
TRBV5-5 | ASSLEVAVGSTNEKLF
TRBV5-1 | ASSTGAQANNEQF
TRBV6-2/TRBV6-3 | ASSYRTGGNYGYT